This T cell receptor (beta chain) originates from a study of response to subunit inactivated influenza vaccine. About this clonotype itself: Its target is not known.

TCRdb called the RT-PCR reads again in MiXCR, with one record for every CDR3 protein. The sample lists 500,000 or so distinct CDR3 sequences, approximately 11% seen once, with 12% in the top ten. Study-wide results and caveats: The study's authors posited that every seasonal influenza vaccination enlists few new T cells.

CDR1 SGDLS and CDR2 YYNGEE come from the germline V gene. Trimming removed 0 bases at V and 4 bases at J, with 12 bases between. CDR3 size: 15 residues. This TCR derives from a man aged 50-60 years who received an inactivated influenza vaccine. The input for sequencing was PBMCs from blood, taken about 40 days after vaccination. The V call is TRBV9, the J call TRBJ2-3; D possibly corresponds to TRBD2 (6 bases). CDR3 sequence reads: CASSVGGLRADTQYF. The CDR3 DNA follows: TGTGCCAGCAGCGTAGGTGGACTACGCGCAGATACGCAGTATTTT. The variable domain in full, with the rest retrieved from reference TRBV9 and TRBJ2-3, is DSGVTQTPKHLITATGQRVTLRCSPRSGDLSVYWYQQSLDQGLQFLIQYYNGEERAKGNILERFSAQQFPDLHSELNLSSLELGDSALYFCASSVGGLRADTQYFGPGTRLTVL.